Listed here are 23 T cell receptor beta chains from one sample, sequenced in a study of early T cells in non-severe SARS-CoV-2 infection. TCRdb re-called the 5' RACE reads with MiXCR, one entry per CDR3 protein. The sample contains about 32,000 distinct CDR3 sequences, about 10% of which appear only once. The material sequenced was whole blood. All receptors derive from an adult who was a healthcare worker with PCR-confirmed SARS-CoV-2 infection or an uninfected control (not recorded which).

This clonotype is labeled medium-sized (0.01 to 0.1%). The chain employs TRBV6-2 or TRBV6-3 and TRBJ2-5, with 7 bases matching TRBD2. Germline loops: CDR1 MNHEY, CDR2 SVGEGT. Losses at the gene ends were 6 bases for V and 5 bases for J; bases not matched to a gene: 6. This CDR3 region has 13 residues. CDR3 protein: CASSRLAWETQYF. The CDR3 region has the DNA TGTGCCAGCAGCCGACTAGCTTGGGAGACCCAGTACTTC.

This clonotype was counted ten times or more. The V and J genes are TRBV7-8 and TRBJ2-7; D remains ambiguous. Trimming shortened V by 5 bases and J by 0 bases, and 8 bases separated the two germline ends. CDR3 length: 13 residues. CDR1 and CDR2 from the germline V gene are SGHVS and FQNEAQ. The CDR3 DNA is TGTGCCAGCAGCGAGGCTCACTCCTACGAGCAGTACTTC. The encoded protein is CASSEAHSYEQYF.

This clonotype was seen at least ten times. The rearrangement joins TRBV20-1 to TRBJ2-5, with a tentative D call TRBD1 (6 bases). Germline V CDR1 and CDR2: DFQATT, SNEGSKA (reference sequence). CDR3 length: 13 amino acids. The V end lost 6 bases, the J end lost 10 bases, and 21 bases lay between the germline ends. The CDR3 bases are TGCAGTGCCCCAGGGGATCCTAGGAGCGGCCAGTACTTC. Its protein product is CSAPGDPRSGQYF.

The table lists this clonotype with many counts. CDR3 residues: CAWSSEVAGNEQFF. For the CDR3, the DNA is TGTGCCTGGAGTTCCGAAGTAGCAGGGAATGAGCAGTTCTTC. V is TRBV30 and J is TRBJ2-1; TRBD1 might be the D (5 bases). Trimming cost V 2 bases and J 7 bases, with 15 bases left between them. Germline-derived CDR1 and CDR2 are GTSNPN and SVGIG (reference sequence). The CDR3 spans 14 residues.

This clonotype came up many times. The rearrangement links TRBV11-2 to TRBJ2-2, with 10 bases fitting TRBD2. CDR3 length equals 15 residues. The germline V gene encodes CDR1 SGHAT and CDR2 FQNNGV. V trimming: 3 bases; J trimming: 8 bases; junction bases outside the gene matches: 6. The CDR3 DNA reads TGTGCCAGCAGCTTGAGTCTAGCGGGGGATGGGGAGCTGTTTTTT. Amino acid sequence: CASSLSLAGDGELFF. The whole variable domain, remainder taken from reference TRBV11-2 and TRBJ2-2, is EAGVAQSPRYKIIEKRQSVAFWCNPISGHATLYWYQQILGQGPKLLIQFQNNGVVDDSQLPKDRFSAERLKGVDSTLKIQPAKLEDSAVYLCASSLSLAGDGELFFGEGSRLTVL.

This clonotype was detected many times. This chain links TRBV4-3 with TRBJ2-3, with 10 positions matching TRBD2. The CDR3 extends over 17 amino acids. Trimming removed 4 bases from V and 3 bases from J; junction bases left unmatched: 10. In germline, CDR1 is LGHNA, CDR2 YSLEER. The CDR3 spells CASSLSAAGGQTDTQYF. DNA for the CDR3: TGCGCCAGCAGCCTAAGTGCAGCGGGGGGGCAAACAGATACGCAGTATTTT.

This clonotype appeared many times. This chain joins TRBV2 and TRBJ2-6; 7 nucleotides align to TRBD2. V lost 7 bases, J lost 3 bases, and 9 bases stayed unmatched. The CDR3 has 16 amino acids. Germline CDR1 reads SNHLY; CDR2 reads FYNNEI. The CDR3 protein is CASTSVGGFGANVLTF. In DNA form, the CDR3 reads TGTGCCAGCACCTCAGTCGGGGGGTTTGGGGCCAACGTCCTGACTTTC.

This clonotype was detected ten times or more. The chain has TRBV7-2 and TRBJ1-6; possibly TRBD1 for D (5 bases). Trimming took off 8 bases at V and 4 bases at J, with 24 bases between the two ends. CDR1 is SGHTA, CDR2 FQGNSA, per germline. The length of the CDR3 is 18 residues. In DNA, the CDR3 is TGTGCCAGCGCCCCGGAGGGACCCCCCTTAAGATATAATTCACCCCTCCACTTT. It codes for CASAPEGPPLRYNSPLHF.

This clonotype was seen a few times. J is TRBJ1-2 and V is TRBV24-1; D ambiguous. The V end was cut by 0 bases, the J end by 8 bases, with 9 bases between. CDR1 is KGHDR and CDR2 is SFDVKD in the germline V gene. The CDR3 consists of 13 residues. CDR3 DNA sequence: TGTGCCACCAGTGATTTGACGCAGGAGGGCTACACCTTC. It is translated as CATSDLTQEGYTF.

Many counts were recorded for this clonotype. This rearrangement joins TRBV24-1 to TRBJ2-5; 7 bases are a match to TRBD1. CDR3 length: 14 amino acids. CDR1 is KGHDR, CDR2 SFDVKD, per germline. With V trimmed by 4 bases and J by 4 bases, 5 bases remained unmatched. CDR3 DNA sequence: TGTGCCACCAGTGACCCCCGGGACAGAGAGACCCAGTACTTC. It yields the protein CATSDPRDRETQYF.

This clonotype has at least ten counts. V gene TRBV29-1 combines with J gene TRBJ2-7, with D unresolved. The CDR3 contains 19 residues. From germline, CDR1 is SQVTM and CDR2 ANQGSEA. Between the trimmed V and J ends, which lost 5 bases and 0 bases, there was a span of 29 bases. As DNA, the CDR3 is TGCAGCGTTACTACACCATTACCCCAGGAGCCCCAAAGCTCCTACGAGCAGTACTTC. Protein sequence: CSVTTPLPQEPQSSYEQYF.

At least ten counts were recorded for this clonotype. J is TRBJ2-5 and V is TRBV4-3; D is perhaps TRBD2 (7 bases). V was pared by 0 bases and J by 5 bases, with 13 bases between. Germline assignment: CDR1 LGHNA and CDR2 YSLEER. The CDR3 extends over 15 amino acids. The CDR3 DNA reads TGCGCCAGCAGCCAAGACGAAGGGGGAGGGGAGACCCAGTACTTC. Protein product: CASSQDEGGGETQYF.

This clonotype was recorded at least ten times. The chain links TRBV18 to TRBJ2-7, with no clear D. The CDR3 length is 13 residues. CDR1 is KGHSH and CDR2 is LQKENI in the germline V gene. V was cut by 6 bases and J by 3 bases, with 12 bases left in between. The CDR3 nucleotides read TGTGCCAGCTCGCCCTCGGCCAGCTACGAGCAGTACTTC. Translation gives CASSPSASYEQYF.

This clonotype appeared many times. The chain employs TRBV18 and TRBJ2-5; D unclear. Per the germline V gene, CDR1 is KGHSH and CDR2 is LQKENI. The length of the CDR3 is 13 residues. Trimming cost V 4 bases and J 2 bases, with 8 bases left between them. This chain's CDR3 is CASSRRPQETQYF. The CDR3 region has the DNA TGTGCCAGCTCACGCCGGCCACAAGAGACCCAGTACTTC.

The table lists this clonotype with a few counts. The chain uses TRBV5-1 and TRBJ1-4, with unresolved D. Germline V CDR1 and CDR2: SGHRS, YFSETQ. Deletions cut 0 bases from V and 5 bases from J, with 8 bases between. The CDR3 is 14 residues long. The CDR3 here is CASSLELQNEKLFF. As DNA, the CDR3 is TGCGCCAGCAGCTTGGAACTCCAGAATGAAAAACTGTTTTTT.

This clonotype was observed at least ten times. The chain has TRBV7-2 and TRBJ1-4, with no clear D. This CDR3 spans 15 amino acids. The V gene's germline CDR1 is SGHTA and CDR2 FQGNSA. V was shortened by 5 bases and J by 0 bases, with 10 bases between the two germline ends. The CDR3 region has the DNA TGTGCCAGCAGCCCCCGAGAGGCAACTAATGAAAAACTGTTTTTT. This translates into CASSPREATNEKLFF.

The sample holds many counts of this clonotype. The genes are TRBV12-3 or TRBV12-4 and TRBJ2-7; D tentatively fits TRBD1 or TRBD2 (5 bases each). The ends were cut back, 5 bases at V and 0 bases at J, with 11 bases in the middle. The CDR3 contains 14 residues. CDR3 sequence: CASSDRGRSYEQYF. CDR3 bases: TGTGCCAGCAGTGACCGGGGACGCTCCTACGAGCAGTACTTC.

The chain uses TRBV5-1 and TRBJ2-7; 9 positions agree with TRBD1. V was pared by 4 bases and J by 2 bases, with 10 bases of the junction left unmatched. CDR1 and CDR2 from the germline V gene are SGHRS and YFSETQ. The CDR3 has 16 residues. Here the CDR3 reads CASSIGTGTFPYEQYF. The CDR3 DNA sequence: TGCGCCAGCAGCATAGGGACAGGGACCTTCCCCTACGAGCAGTACTTC.

This clonotype was recorded many times. The genes are TRBV18 and TRBJ2-3; unclear D gene. Per germline, CDR1 KGHSH and CDR2 LQKENI. This CDR3 spans 16 amino acids. V was clipped by 3 bases and J by 0 bases, with 13 bases between them. The CDR3 sequence: CASSPVAGLSTDTQYF. CDR3 sequence (DNA): TGTGCCAGCTCACCGGTCGCAGGTCTGAGCACAGATACGCAGTATTTT.

V usage is TRBV30 and J usage is TRBJ2-6; D is perhaps TRBD2 (6 bases). Trimming pared 1 base from V and 0 bases from J, leaving 10 bases between. This CDR3 contains 16 residues. From germline, CDR1 is GTSNPN and CDR2 SVGIG (reference sequence). The CDR3 here is CAWSGRVSSGANVLTF. The CDR3 DNA reads as TGTGCCTGGAGTGGGAGGGTGAGCTCTGGGGCCAACGTCCTGACTTTC.

This clonotype was detected ten times or more. The V call is TRBV27, the J call TRBJ1-2; D is possibly TRBD1 (5 bases). Trimming removed 4 bases at V and 3 bases at J, with 12 bases between. The germline gives CDR1 MNHEY, CDR2 SMNVEV (reference sequence). This CDR3 spans 14 amino acids. CDR3 sequence reads: CASSYQGNDYGYTF. CDR3 nucleotide sequence: TGTGCCAGCAGTTATCAGGGTAACGACTATGGCTACACCTTC.

In its sample, this clonotype was seen many times. The genes are TRBV24-1 and TRBJ1-4; D uncertain. The CDR3 totals 15 residues. Germline CDR1 reads KGHDR; CDR2 reads SFDVKD. V lost 3 bases and J lost 0, with 7 bases in between. The CDR3 spells CATSDPPPTNEKLFF. The DNA of the CDR3 is TGTGCCACCAGTGATCCACCTCCAACTAATGAAAAACTGTTTTTT.

This clonotype has at least ten counts. This rearrangement joins TRBV7-2 to TRBJ2-7; a weak D match, TRBD2 (6 bases). The V gene lost 7 bases and the J gene lost 7 bases, with 23 bases spanning the gap. Germline assignment: CDR1 SGHTA and CDR2 FQGNSA. This CDR3 has 15 amino acids. The CDR3 coding sequence is TGTGCCAGCACTCGGGACTTTGGAAACTTTAGGGAGCAGTACTTC. Amino acids: CASTRDFGNFREQYF.